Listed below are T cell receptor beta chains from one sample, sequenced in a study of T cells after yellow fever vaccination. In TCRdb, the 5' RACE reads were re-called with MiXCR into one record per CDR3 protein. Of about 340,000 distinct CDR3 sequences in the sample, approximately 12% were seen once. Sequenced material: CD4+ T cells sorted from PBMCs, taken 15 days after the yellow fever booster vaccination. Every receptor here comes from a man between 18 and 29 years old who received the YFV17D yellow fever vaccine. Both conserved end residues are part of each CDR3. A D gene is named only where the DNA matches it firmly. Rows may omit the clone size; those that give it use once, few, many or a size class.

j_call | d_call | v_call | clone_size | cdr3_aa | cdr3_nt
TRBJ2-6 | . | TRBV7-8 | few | CASSPRRGPASGANVLTF | TGTGCCAGCAGCCCCCGACGGGGTCCCGCCTCTGGGGCCAACGTCCTGACTTTC
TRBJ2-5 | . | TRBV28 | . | CASSFGGSLSQETQYF | TGTGCCAGCAGTTTCGGTGGTAGCCTTTCTCAAGAGACCCAGTACTTC
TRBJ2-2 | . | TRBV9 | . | CASSVDHPGELFF | TGTGCCAGCAGCGTAGACCATCCCGGGGAGCTGTTTTTT
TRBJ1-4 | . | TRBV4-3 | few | CASSQTGLENEKLFF | TGCGCCAGCAGCCAAACGGGGCTAGAAAATGAAAAACTGTTTTTT
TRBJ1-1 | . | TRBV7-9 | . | CASTIDLDTEAFF | TGTGCCAGCACCATAGATCTGGACACTGAAGCTTTCTTT
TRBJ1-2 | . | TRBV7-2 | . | CASSRGQANPYGYTF | TGTGCCAGCAGCCGAGGGCAGGCAAACCCCTATGGCTACACCTTC
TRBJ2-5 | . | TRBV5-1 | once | CASSDPGGVETQYF | TGCGCCAGCAGCGATCCGGGGGGCGTGGAGACCCAGTACTTC
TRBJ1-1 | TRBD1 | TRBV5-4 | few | CASTGLGTGDTEAFF | TGTGCCAGCACCGGGCTCGGGACAGGGGACACTGAAGCTTTCTTT
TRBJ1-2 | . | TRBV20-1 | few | CSARDWTGGQYGYTF | TGCAGTGCTAGAGATTGGACTGGAGGGCAGTATGGCTACACCTTC
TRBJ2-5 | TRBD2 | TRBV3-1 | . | CASSPPTSRETQYF | TGTGCCAGCAGCCCCCCGACTAGCAGGGAGACCCAGTACTTC
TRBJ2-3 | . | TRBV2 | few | CATSTNSAISTDTQYF | TGTGCCACCTCGACTAATAGCGCCATAAGCACAGATACGCAGTATTTT
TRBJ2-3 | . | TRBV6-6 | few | CASSYSGQGEADTQYF | TGTGCCAGCAGTTATTCGGGGCAGGGGGAGGCAGATACGCAGTATTTT
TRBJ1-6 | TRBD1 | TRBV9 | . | CASSVEAGTGNSPLHF | TGTGCCAGCAGCGTAGAGGCCGGGACAGGGAATTCACCCCTCCACTTT
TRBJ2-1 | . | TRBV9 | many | CASSVASLDNEQFF | TGTGCCAGCAGCGTAGCCTCTCTGGACAATGAGCAGTTCTTC
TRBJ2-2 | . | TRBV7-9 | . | CASSLGRGLTGELFF | TGTGCCAGCAGCTTAGGCAGAGGACTTACCGGGGAGCTGTTTTTT
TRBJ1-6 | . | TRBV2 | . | CASGGSSGNSPLHF | TGTGCCAGCGGAGGGAGTTCGGGTAATTCACCCCTCCACTTT
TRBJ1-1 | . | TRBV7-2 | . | CASSPGSGDTEAFF | TGTGCCAGCAGCCCAGGGAGTGGAGACACTGAAGCTTTCTTT
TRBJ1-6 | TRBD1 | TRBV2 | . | CASSEGTGEGSPLHF | TGTGCCAGCAGTGAAGGGACAGGGGAGGGCTCACCCCTCCACTTT
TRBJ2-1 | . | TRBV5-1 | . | CASSVGVDNEQFF | TGCGCCAGCAGCGTTGGAGTAGACAATGAGCAGTTCTTC
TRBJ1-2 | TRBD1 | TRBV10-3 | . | CATRWTGDNYGYTF | TGTGCCACTCGGTGGACAGGGGATAACTATGGCTACACCTTC
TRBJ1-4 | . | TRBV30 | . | CAWSVLGPLTGKLFF | TGTGCCTGGAGTGTACTCGGGCCGTTAACGGGAAAACTGTTTTTT
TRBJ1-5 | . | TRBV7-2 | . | CASSFDGGGQPQHF | TGTGCCAGCAGCTTCGACGGAGGGGGTCAGCCCCAGCATTTT
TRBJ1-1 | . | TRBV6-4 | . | CASSAELNTEAFF | TGTGCCAGTTCGGCAGAGTTGAACACTGAAGCTTTCTTT
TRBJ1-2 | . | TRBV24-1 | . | CATRLRGADGYTF | TGTGCCACCAGACTGAGGGGGGCAGATGGCTACACCTTC
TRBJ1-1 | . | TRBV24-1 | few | CATRTPAGTEAFF | TGTGCCACCAGAACCCCTGCGGGAACTGAAGCTTTCTTT
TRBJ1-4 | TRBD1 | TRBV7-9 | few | CASSSTLTGGVEKLFF | TGTGCCAGCAGTTCTACCTTGACAGGGGGCGTTGAAAAACTGTTTTTT
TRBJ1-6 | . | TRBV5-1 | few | CASSGSNSPLHF | TGCGCCAGCAGTGGGTCTAATTCACCCCTCCACTTT
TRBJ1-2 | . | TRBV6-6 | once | CASRPPTSYGFTF | TGTGCCAGCAGACCCCCTACTAGTTATGGCTTCACCTTC
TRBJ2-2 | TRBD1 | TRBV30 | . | CAWGTGATGELFF | TGTGCCTGGGGGACAGGGGCCACCGGGGAGCTGTTTTTT
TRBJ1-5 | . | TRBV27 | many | CASSLTRLNQPQHF | TGTGCCAGCAGTTTAACCAGGCTCAATCAGCCCCAGCATTTT
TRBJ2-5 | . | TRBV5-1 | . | CASSLPLKETQYF | TGCGCCAGCAGCTTGCCGTTGAAAGAGACCCAGTACTTC
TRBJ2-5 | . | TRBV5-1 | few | CASSFRSKETQYF | TGCGCCAGCAGCTTTAGATCAAAAGAGACCCAGTACTTC
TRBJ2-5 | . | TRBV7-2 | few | CASSSSRAQETQYF | TGTGCCAGCAGCTCTTCCCGAGCACAAGAGACCCAGTACTTC
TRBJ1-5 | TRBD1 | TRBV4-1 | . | CASSRTGGGLNGPQHF | TGCGCCAGCAGCCGGACAGGGGGCGGCTTGAATGGGCCCCAGCATTTT
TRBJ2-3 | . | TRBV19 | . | CASSTPQRIASRVTDTQYF | TGTGCCAGTAGTACACCCCAGCGGATAGCCTCTAGGGTCACAGATACGCAGTATTTT
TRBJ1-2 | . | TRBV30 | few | CAWSEGLNYGYTF | TGTGCCTGGAGTGAAGGCCTAAACTATGGCTACACCTTC
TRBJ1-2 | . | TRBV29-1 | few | CSVELRSPNYGYTF | TGCAGCGTTGAGTTGAGGAGCCCTAACTATGGCTACACCTTC
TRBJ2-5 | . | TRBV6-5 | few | CASSYSRHLDGETQYF | TGTGCCAGCAGTTACTCTCGACACCTCGACGGGGAGACCCAGTACTTC
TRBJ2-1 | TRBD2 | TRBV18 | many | CASSPGGGAYNEQFF | TGTGCCAGCTCACCAGGGGGGGGTGCCTACAATGAGCAGTTCTTC
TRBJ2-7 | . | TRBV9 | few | CASSVQVGGEQYF | TGTGCCAGCAGCGTACAGGTTGGAGGCGAGCAGTACTTC
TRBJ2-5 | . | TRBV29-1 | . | CSVGSAQETQYF | TGCAGCGTTGGGTCTGCCCAAGAGACCCAGTACTTC
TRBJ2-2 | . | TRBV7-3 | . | CASSWGTRGNTGELFF | TGTGCCAGCAGCTGGGGCACGAGGGGTAACACCGGGGAGCTGTTTTTT
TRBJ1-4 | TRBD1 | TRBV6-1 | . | CASSLTGGTEKLFF | TGTGCCAGCAGTCTAACAGGGGGCACTGAAAAACTGTTTTTT
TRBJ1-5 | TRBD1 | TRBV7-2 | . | CASSVQGNQPQHF | TGTGCCAGCAGCGTACAGGGGAATCAGCCCCAGCATTTT
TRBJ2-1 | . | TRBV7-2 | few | CASSPRLLSNEQFF | TGTGCCAGCAGCCCCAGGCTGTTGTCGAATGAGCAGTTCTTC
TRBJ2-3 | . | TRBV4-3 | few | CASSQVVVVTGDSSTDTQYF | TGCGCCAGCAGCCAAGTCGTGGTCGTCACAGGGGACTCCAGCACAGATACGCAGTATTTT
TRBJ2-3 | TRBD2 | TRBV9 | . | CASSPLAGADTDTQYF | TGTGCCAGCAGCCCACTAGCGGGGGCCGACACAGATACGCAGTATTTT
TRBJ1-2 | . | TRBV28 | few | CASSSSGRRLYGYTF | TGTGCCAGCAGTTCCTCAGGCAGGAGACTCTATGGCTACACCTTC